This TCR beta chain was documented in a study of blood T cell repertoires in COVID-19. Study details: COVID-19 samples from acute and convalescent phases originated in the United States, Italy and Spain.

Patients of the Seattle cohort, enrolled during active infection, were followed longitudinally. Authors' processing steps: Reference gene primer amplification gave nucleated cell count estimates. Sequencing used immunoSEQ multiplex PCR; TCRdb keeps in-frame clones, though not all of them. From that table come the V and J calls and clone size; the DNA was used to work out D and trimming. The sample holds approximately 120,000 clones, around four fifths seen once. Trimming cost V 6 bases and J 5 bases; bases outside gene matches: 10. Germline assignment: CDR1 SEHNR and CDR2 FQNEAQ (reference sequence). This CDR3 comprises 14 residues.

V gene TRBV7-9 combines with J gene TRBJ2-7, with 7 nucleotides matching TRBD2. Sequenced material: peripheral blood. The TCR originated in a man older than 75 with COVID-19, enrolled during active disease. The DNA for the CDR3 is TGTGCCAGCAGTTTCGAAGCGGGAAGGAACGAGCAGTACTTC. Translation: CASSFEAGRNEQYF.